The 32 T cell receptor beta chains below come from one sample, sequenced in a study of blood T cell repertoires in COVID-19 (dated by TCRdb to the early 2020s). Libraries came from the immunoSEQ multiplex PCR assay. In its TCRdb copy, this immuneACCESS table keeps in-frame sequences only and misses some clones. Where compared with another copy, unresolved V genes explain less than half of these, and the others have no known cause. The sample yields around 150,000 clones; over 80% were counted once. About 4.8% of the sample goes to the ten largest clones. Specimen: peripheral blood. The receptors were gathered from a man aged 25 to 40 with COVID-19, enrolled during active disease.

V is TRBV6-5 and J is TRBJ2-2; TRBD2 matches 9 bases. With 10 bases clipped from V and 6 bases from J, the junction kept 6 bases outside the gene matches. The CDR3 consists of 13 residues. Germline V CDR1 and CDR2: MNHEY, SVGAGI. The CDR3 DNA reads TGTGCCACCCGACTAGCGGAGGCCGGGGAGCTGTTTTTT. Protein: CATRLAEAGELFF.

V and J are TRBV5-1 and TRBJ2-2; the match to TRBD1 covers 11 bases. J was trimmed by 6 bases and V by 4 bases; bases with no gene match: 11. The CDR3 runs 17 residues. Germline V gives CDR1 SGHRS, CDR2 YFSETQ. The CDR3 region has the DNA TGCGCCAGCAGCGTACTAGGACAGGGGGCGAATTCCGGGGAGCTGTTTTTT. Translating gives CASSVLGQGANSGELFF.

This clone was seen more than once but under ten times. This chain links TRBV28 with TRBJ1-3; tentative D call: TRBD1 (6 bases). Trimming removed 3 bases from V and 2 bases from J, with 14 bases in between. Germline lookup yields CDR1 MDHEN and CDR2 SYDVKM. The CDR3 is made up of 16 amino acids. In DNA, the CDR3 is TGTGCCAGCAGTTTCGGGGGGGCAGGGGCTGGAAACACCATATATTTT. It yields the protein CASSFGGAGAGNTIYF.

This chain joins TRBV19 and TRBJ1-2; the D is unclear. Between the trimmed V and J ends, which lost 3 bases and 0 bases, there was a span of 8 bases. The CDR3 covers 14 residues. Germline CDR1 is LNHDA and CDR2 is SQIVND (reference sequence). CDR3 bases: TGTGCCAGTAGTATGGACGGGGCTAACTATGGCTACACCTTC. This translates into CASSMDGANYGYTF.

This rearrangement joins TRBV28 to TRBJ2-1, with a tentative D call TRBD1 (5 bases). Germline V gene lookup returns CDR1 MDHEN and CDR2 SYDVKM. The CDR3 totals 15 residues. V was shortened by 4 bases and J by 3 bases, with 13 bases between the two germline ends. CDR3 nucleotides: TGTGCCAGCAGTTCAAAATTCGGACACTACAATGAGCAGTTCTTC. Translating gives CASSSKFGHYNEQFF.

The CDR3 region is CASSSDGENTEAFF. The CDR3 nucleotides are TGTGCCAGCAGCTCCGACGGGGAGAACACTGAAGCTTTCTTT. The rearrangement uses TRBV6-5 and TRBJ1-1; no clear D. Trimming removed 6 bases from V and 1 base from J, with 12 bases in between. CDR1 and CDR2 from the germline V gene are MNHEY and SVGAGI. The CDR3 is 14 amino acids.

V is TRBV7-9 and J is TRBJ1-2; tentatively, D is TRBD1 (5 bases). CDR3 length equals 16 residues. The V gene lost 5 bases and the J gene lost 3 bases, with 19 bases spanning the gap. Germline V gene sequence: CDR1 SEHNR, CDR2 FQNEAQ (reference sequence). CDR3 DNA: TGTGCCAGCAGCACCAGGGCGGCAGCGAAGGACTATGGCTACACCTTC. It is translated as CASSTRAAAKDYGYTF.

This clone is a singleton in its sample. The V call is TRBV15, the J call TRBJ1-5; a weak D match, TRBD1 (6 bases). V lost 4 bases and J 7 bases, leaving 17 bases between the germline ends. This CDR3 has 15 amino acids. Germline V gene sequence: CDR1 LNHNV, CDR2 YYDKDF (reference sequence). The CDR3: CATSNDRGLVQPQHF. DNA for the CDR3: TGTGCCACCAGCAATGATAGGGGGTTGGTACAGCCCCAGCATTTT. The full variable domain, completed using reference TRBV15 and TRBJ1-5, is DAMVIQNPRYQVTQFGKPVTLSCSQTLNHNVMYWYQQKSSQAPKLLFHYYDKDFNNEADTPDNFQSRRPNTSFCFLDIRSPGLGDTAMYLCATSNDRGLVQPQHFGDGTRLSIL.

This clone has only a few counts. CDR3 sequence: CASSYTGQGPHEQYF. The CDR3, as DNA: TGTGCCAGCAGTTACACGGGACAGGGTCCCCACGAGCAGTACTTC. The chain links TRBV6-2 or TRBV6-3 to TRBJ2-7; 9 nucleotides align to TRBD1. The germline V gene has CDR1 MNHEY and CDR2 SVGEGT. CDR3 size: 15 residues. The V segment lost 2 bases and the J segment 5 bases; nucleotides outside the gene matches: 7.

The chain combines TRBV2 with TRBJ2-5; D is perhaps TRBD2 (7 bases). CDR1 and CDR2 from the germline V gene are SNHLY and FYNNEI. This CDR3 has 16 residues. Trimming removed 7 bases at V and 1 base at J, with 19 bases between. CDR3 protein: CASISTGGPPQETQYF. DNA of the CDR3: TGTGCCAGCATCTCAACGGGGGGCCCCCCCCAAGAGACCCAGTACTTC.

The chain joins TRBV2 to TRBJ2-3; D might be TRBD1 (6 bases). Germline loops: CDR1 SNHLY, CDR2 FYNNEI. The CDR3 consists of 15 residues. V was clipped by 7 bases and J by 0 bases, with 14 bases between them. CDR3 sequence (DNA): TGTGCCAGCACCACGGGACAAACTAGCACAGATACGCAGTATTTT. Translation gives CASTTGQTSTDTQYF.

There are a few counts of this clone. V usage is TRBV7-9 and J usage is TRBJ1-2; tentatively, D is TRBD1 (5 bases). With 4 bases removed from V and 4 bases from J, the gap between germline ends came to 16 bases. CDR1 is SEHNR, CDR2 FQNEAQ, per germline (reference sequence). The CDR3 spans 15 residues. CDR3 in amino acids: CASSSRQPGLYGYTF. CDR3 DNA sequence: TGTGCCAGCAGCTCCAGACAGCCGGGCCTCTATGGCTACACCTTC.

This rearrangement joins TRBV6-6 to TRBJ1-1; 7 bases are shared with TRBD1. Germline V gene data show CDR1 as MNHNY and CDR2 as SVGAGI (reference sequence). The V segment lost 4 bases and the J segment 1 base; nucleotides outside the gene matches: 0. The CDR3 runs to 13 residues. The CDR3 sequence: CASSWDRNTEAFF. The CDR3 coding sequence is TGTGCCAGCAGTTGGGACAGGAACACTGAAGCTTTCTTT.

This clone has just a few counts. The chain employs TRBV20-1 and TRBJ2-2; the D is unclear. Germline V gene data show CDR1 as DFQATT and CDR2 as SNEGSKA (reference sequence). This CDR3 region has 13 residues. V dropped 3 bases and J dropped 4 bases, with 9 bases sitting between them. The CDR3 protein is CSASGPFTGELFF. The CDR3 bases are TGCAGTGCTAGTGGGCCATTCACCGGGGAGCTGTTTTTT.

The count of this clone is one. The gene calls are TRBV19 and TRBJ1-2, with D possibly TRBD1 on 6 matching bases. Germline V gives CDR1 LNHDA, CDR2 SQIVND (reference sequence). The CDR3 sequence is 13 residues long. V lost 5 bases and J lost 4, with 11 bases in between. CDR3 residues: CASSPDRTYGYTF. CDR3 DNA sequence: TGTGCCAGTAGTCCCGACAGGACCTATGGCTACACCTTC.

The chain recombines TRBV18 with TRBJ1-3; a possible D gene is TRBD1 (6 bases). The CDR3 length is 17 residues. The ends were cut back, 4 bases at V and 0 bases at J, with 16 bases in the middle. Germline V gene sequence: CDR1 KGHSH, CDR2 LQKENI. The CDR3 loop is CASSLTRQASSGNTIYF. The CDR3, as DNA: TGTGCCAGCTCACTGACCCGACAGGCAAGCTCTGGAAACACCATATATTTT.

As regards this clone: Other DNA sequences in the same sample also yield this CDR3. The chain has TRBV7-9 and TRBJ2-5; 9 bases are shared with TRBD1. The CDR3 totals 14 residues. The ends lost 5 bases at V and 2 bases at J; junction bases unmatched: 3. In germline, CDR1 is SEHNR, CDR2 FQNEAQ (reference sequence). Here the CDR3 DNA reads TGTGCCAGCAGCCCGGGACAGGGTCAAGAGACCCAGTACTTC. Protein sequence: CASSPGQGQETQYF.

CDR3 sequence (DNA): TGTGCCAGCAGTTACCGGACAGAGAGCAATCAGCCCCAGCATTTT. Amino acid sequence: CASSYRTESNQPQHF. This chain connects TRBV6-6 to TRBJ1-5, with D possibly TRBD1 on 6 matching bases. This CDR3 spans 15 amino acids. The germline V gene has CDR1 MNHNY and CDR2 SVGAGI (reference sequence). The germline V and J ends were trimmed by 2 bases and 1 base, with 9 bases remaining between them.

V usage is TRBV27 and J usage is TRBJ2-1; D not resolved. From germline, CDR1 is MNHEY and CDR2 SMNVEV (reference sequence). CDR3 size: 11 residues. V lost 4 bases and J lost 9, with 7 bases in between. Here the CDR3 DNA reads TGTGCCAGCAGTTCTCTAGTTGAGCAGTTCTTC. Protein product: CASSSLVEQFF.

The CDR3 region is CASSQEQGSSYEQYF. Written as DNA, the CDR3 is TGTGCCAGCAGCCAAGAGCAGGGGAGCTCCTACGAGCAGTACTTC. The chain employs TRBV3-1 (or the pseudogene TRBV3-2) and TRBJ2-7, with D possibly TRBD1 on 6 matching bases. Deletions cut 0 bases from V and 0 bases from J, with 9 bases between. Germline V gene sequence: CDR1 LGHDT, CDR2 YNNKEL (reference sequence). The CDR3 is made up of 15 amino acids.

V is TRBV28 and J is TRBJ1-6; D is perhaps TRBD1 (5 bases). CDR3 length equals 15 residues. CDR1 is MDHEN and CDR2 is SYDVKM in the germline V gene. V shed 0 bases and J shed 6 bases, with 9 bases lying between them. CDR3 DNA: TGTGCCAGCAGTTTATGGGCAGGGCCTAATTCACCCCTCCACTTT. Its translation is CASSLWAGPNSPLHF.

V is TRBV5-1 and J is TRBJ1-2; 9 bases map to TRBD1. V trimming: 3 bases; J trimming: 4 bases; junction bases outside the gene matches: 7. Germline V gene data show CDR1 as SGHRS and CDR2 as YFSETQ. This CDR3 spans 15 amino acids. For the CDR3, the DNA is TGCGCCAGCAGCTGGGGACAGGGCGGAGGCTATGGCTACACCTTC. Translation: CASSWGQGGGYGYTF.

The chain links TRBV29-1 to TRBJ1-5; D may be TRBD1 (5 bases). V was cut by 5 bases and J by 0 bases, with 8 bases left in between. The germline gives CDR1 SQVTM, CDR2 ANQGSEA. This CDR3 spans 13 amino acids. CDR3 loop: CSVLTVSNQPQHF. CDR3 in DNA: TGCAGCGTTTTGACAGTTAGCAATCAGCCCCAGCATTTT.

The J gene is TRBJ1-2, the V gene TRBV27; D is uncertain. Germline lookup yields CDR1 MNHEY and CDR2 SMNVEV (reference sequence). This CDR3 has 16 residues. The V end lost 4 bases, the J end lost 8 bases, and 23 bases lay between the germline ends. The CDR3 sequence: CASSSLRGPNTGGYTF. In DNA, the CDR3 is TGTGCCAGCAGTTCTCTCCGGGGTCCAAATACTGGGGGCTACACCTTC.

The chain links TRBV5-4 to TRBJ1-2, with D perhaps matching TRBD1 (6 bases). This CDR3 comprises 14 residues. V lost 4 bases, J lost 0 bases, and 10 bases lay in between. The germline CDR1 and CDR2 sequences are SGHNT and YYREEE (reference sequence). The CDR3 sequence is CASSPDSSNYGYTF. The CDR3 DNA reads TGTGCCAGCAGCCCGGACAGCTCTAACTATGGCTACACCTTC.

The CDR3 bases are TGTGCCAGCAGCGTAGACGGCAGGGCCTTCTCTGGAAACACCATATATTTT. This encodes CASSVDGRAFSGNTIYF. The V gene is TRBV9, the J gene TRBJ1-3; possibly TRBD1 for D (5 bases). With 0 bases removed from V and 0 bases from J, the gap between germline ends came to 13 bases. Germline CDR1 reads SGDLS; CDR2 reads YYNGEE. The CDR3 contains 17 residues.

The chain couples TRBV27 to TRBJ1-2, with D maybe TRBD1 (6 bases). Germline loops: CDR1 MNHEY, CDR2 SMNVEV (reference sequence). The CDR3 consists of 15 residues. Trimming cost V 2 bases and J 10 bases, with 20 bases left between them. The CDR3 loop is CASSLGGGRIRDYTF. The CDR3 nucleotides are TGTGCCAGCAGTTTAGGCGGGGGCCGTATCCGGGACTACACCTTC.

The chain links TRBV30 to TRBJ2-7; 9 bases match TRBD2. In germline, CDR1 is GTSNPN, CDR2 SVGIG (reference sequence). Trimming took 0 bases from V and 5 from J; bases not matched to a gene: 8. The CDR3 has 15 residues. The DNA of the CDR3 is TGTGCCTGGAGTGTAAAGGTAGCGGGAGAGAACGAGCAGTACTTC. Protein product: CAWSVKVAGENEQYF.

The chain joins TRBV7-9 to TRBJ1-6; no definite D call. Germline V CDR1 and CDR2: SEHNR, FQNEAQ (reference sequence). The CDR3 has 12 residues. Trimming removed 4 bases at V and 10 bases at J, with 8 bases between. This CDR3 is CASSSEESPLHF. In DNA, the CDR3 is TGTGCCAGCAGCTCGGAGGAGTCACCCCTCCACTTT.

The chain has TRBV7-8 and TRBJ1-3; D is perhaps TRBD1 (5 bases). CDR1 is SGHVS, CDR2 FQNEAQ, per germline. The CDR3 loop spans 15 amino acids. V was shortened by 2 bases and J by 0 bases, with 8 bases between the two germline ends. This CDR3 reads CASSLMGGSGNTIYF. The CDR3 bases are TGTGCCAGCAGCTTAATGGGGGGCTCTGGAAACACCATATATTTT.

The rearrangement uses TRBV15 and TRBJ1-5; unclear D gene. The CDR3 loop spans 14 amino acids. Per the germline V gene, CDR1 is LNHNV and CDR2 is YYDKDF (reference sequence). V shed 8 bases and J shed 3 bases, with 14 bases lying between them. Written as DNA, the CDR3 is TGTGCCACCTCACGAGGGAGGAACAATCAGCCCCAGCATTTT. It yields the protein CATSRGRNNQPQHF.

The V gene is TRBV7-9, the J gene TRBJ2-7; D is possibly TRBD1 (6 bases). Trimming pared 0 bases from V and 3 bases from J, leaving 9 bases between. The CDR3 loop spans 14 amino acids. CDR1 and CDR2 from the germline V gene are SEHNR and FQNEAQ (reference sequence). Here the CDR3 DNA reads TGTGCCAGCAGCTTAGCAGGGGACAACTACGAGCAGTACTTC. This translates into CASSLAGDNYEQYF.